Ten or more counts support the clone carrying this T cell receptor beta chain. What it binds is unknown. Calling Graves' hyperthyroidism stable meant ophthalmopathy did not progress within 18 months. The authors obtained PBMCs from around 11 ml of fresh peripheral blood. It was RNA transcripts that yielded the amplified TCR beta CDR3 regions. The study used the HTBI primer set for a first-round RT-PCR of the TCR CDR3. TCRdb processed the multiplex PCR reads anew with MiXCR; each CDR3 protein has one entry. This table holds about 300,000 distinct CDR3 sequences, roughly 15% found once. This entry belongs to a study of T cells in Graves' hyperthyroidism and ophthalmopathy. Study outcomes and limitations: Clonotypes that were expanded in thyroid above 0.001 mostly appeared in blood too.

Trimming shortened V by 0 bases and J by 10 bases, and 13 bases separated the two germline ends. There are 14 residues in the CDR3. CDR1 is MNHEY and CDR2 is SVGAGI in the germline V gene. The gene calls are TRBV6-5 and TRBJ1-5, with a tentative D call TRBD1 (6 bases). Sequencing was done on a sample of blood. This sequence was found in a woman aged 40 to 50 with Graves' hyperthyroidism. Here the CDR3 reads CASSYSDSSEPQHF. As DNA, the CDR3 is TGTGCCAGCAGTTACTCGGACAGTTCAGAACCCCAGCATTTT.